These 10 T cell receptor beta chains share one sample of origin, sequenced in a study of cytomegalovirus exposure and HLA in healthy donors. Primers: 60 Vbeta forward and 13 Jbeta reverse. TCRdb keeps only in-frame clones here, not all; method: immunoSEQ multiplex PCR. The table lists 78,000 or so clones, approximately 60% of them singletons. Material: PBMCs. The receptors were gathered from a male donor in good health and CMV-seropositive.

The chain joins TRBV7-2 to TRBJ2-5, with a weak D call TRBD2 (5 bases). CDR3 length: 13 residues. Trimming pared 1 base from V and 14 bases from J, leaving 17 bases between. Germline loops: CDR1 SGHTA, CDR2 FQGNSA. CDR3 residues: CASSLVSGRADYF. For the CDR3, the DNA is TGTGCCAGCAGCTTAGTATCTGGTAGAGCGGATTACTTC.

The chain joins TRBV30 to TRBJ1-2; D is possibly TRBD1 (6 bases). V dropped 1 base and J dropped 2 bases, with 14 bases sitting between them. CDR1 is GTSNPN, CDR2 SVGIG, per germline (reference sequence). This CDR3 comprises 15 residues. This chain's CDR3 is CAWSAPEGGNYGYTF. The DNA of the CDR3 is TGTGCCTGGAGTGCCCCGGAAGGGGGAAACTATGGCTACACCTTC.

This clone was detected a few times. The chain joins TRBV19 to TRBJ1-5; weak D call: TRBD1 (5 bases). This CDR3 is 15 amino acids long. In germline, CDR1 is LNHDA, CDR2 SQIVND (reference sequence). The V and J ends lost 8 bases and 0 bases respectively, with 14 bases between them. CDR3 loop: CASEGSGGSNQPQHF. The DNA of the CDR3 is TGTGCCAGTGAGGGATCCGGGGGTAGCAATCAGCCCCAGCATTTT.

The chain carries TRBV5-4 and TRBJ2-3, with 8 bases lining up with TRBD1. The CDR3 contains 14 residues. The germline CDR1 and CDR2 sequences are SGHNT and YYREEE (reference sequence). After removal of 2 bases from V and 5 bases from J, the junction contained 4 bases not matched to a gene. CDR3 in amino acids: CASSLGTGGDTQYF. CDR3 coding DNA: TGTGCCAGCAGCTTAGGTACAGGGGGAGATACGCAGTATTTT. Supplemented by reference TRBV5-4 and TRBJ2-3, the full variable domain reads ETGVTQSPTHLIKTRGQQVTLRCSSQSGHNTVSWYQQALGQGPQFIFQYYREEENGRGNFPPRFSGLQFPNYSSELNVNALELDDSALYLCASSLGTGGDTQYFGPGTRLTVL.

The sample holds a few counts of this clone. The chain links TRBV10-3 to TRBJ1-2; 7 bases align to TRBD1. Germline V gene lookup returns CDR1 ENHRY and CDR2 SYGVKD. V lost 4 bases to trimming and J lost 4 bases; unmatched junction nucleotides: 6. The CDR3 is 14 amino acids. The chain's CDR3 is CAISARGPGYGYTF. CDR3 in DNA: TGTGCCATCAGTGCGAGGGGGCCTGGCTATGGCTACACCTTC.

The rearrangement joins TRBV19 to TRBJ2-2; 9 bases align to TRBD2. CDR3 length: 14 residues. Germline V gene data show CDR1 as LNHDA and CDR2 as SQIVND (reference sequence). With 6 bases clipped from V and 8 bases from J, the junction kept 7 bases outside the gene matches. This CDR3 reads CASRTSGSAGELFF. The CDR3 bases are TGTGCCAGTAGGACTAGCGGTTCTGCAGGGGAGCTGTTTTTT. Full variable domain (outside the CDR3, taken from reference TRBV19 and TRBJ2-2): DGGITQSPKYLFRKEGQNVTLSCEQNLNHDAMYWYRQDPGQGLRLIYYSQIVNDFQKGDIAEGYSVSREKKESFPLTVTSAQKNPTAFYLCASRTSGSAGELFFGEGSRLTVL.

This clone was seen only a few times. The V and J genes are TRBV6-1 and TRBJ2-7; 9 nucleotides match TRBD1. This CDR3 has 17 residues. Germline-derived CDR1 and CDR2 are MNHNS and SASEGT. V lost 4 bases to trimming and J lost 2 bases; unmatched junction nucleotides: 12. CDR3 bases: TGTGCCAGCAGTGTAGTTCGGGACAGGGTTTCGACCTACGAGCAGTACTTC. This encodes CASSVVRDRVSTYEQYF.

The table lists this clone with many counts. The CDR3 is CASSPAGTSVDEQYF. The CDR3 DNA reads as TGTGCCAGCAGCCCAGCCGGGACTAGCGTCGACGAGCAGTACTTC. The rearrangement links TRBV7-2 to TRBJ2-7; TRBD2 agrees at 10 bases. V gave up 5 bases and J gave up 5 bases; unmatched junction bases: 9. Germline V gene sequence: CDR1 SGHTA, CDR2 FQGNSA. The CDR3 extends over 15 amino acids.

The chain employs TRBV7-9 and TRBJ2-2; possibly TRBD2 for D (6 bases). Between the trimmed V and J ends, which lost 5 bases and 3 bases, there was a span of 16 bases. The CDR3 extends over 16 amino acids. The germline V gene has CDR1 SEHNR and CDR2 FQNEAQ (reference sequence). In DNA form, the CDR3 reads TGTGCCAGCAGCCAGCGAGGGCGGGAATACACCGGGGAGCTGTTTTTT. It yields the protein CASSQRGREYTGELFF. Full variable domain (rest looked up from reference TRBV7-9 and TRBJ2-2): DTGVSQNPRHKITKRGQNVTFRCDPISEHNRLYWYRQTLGQGPEFLTYFQNEAQLEKSRLLSDRFSAERPKGSFSTLEIQRTEQGDSAMYLCASSQRGREYTGELFFGEGSRLTVL.

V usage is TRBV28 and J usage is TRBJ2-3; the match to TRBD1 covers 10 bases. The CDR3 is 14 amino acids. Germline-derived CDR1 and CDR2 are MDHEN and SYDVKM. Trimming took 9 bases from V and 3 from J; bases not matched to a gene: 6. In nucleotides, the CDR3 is TGTGCCAGTCTACCGGGACAGGGGACAGATACGCAGTATTTT. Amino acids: CASLPGQGTDTQYF.